These 18 T cell receptor beta chains originate from one sample sequenced in a study of T cells in Graves' hyperthyroidism and ophthalmopathy. The TCR beta CDR3 regions underwent amplification using RNA transcripts as the source. Using the HTBI primer set, a first-round RT-PCR was run on the TCR CDR3. MiXCR, run by TCRdb on the multiplex PCR reads, gives a single entry per CDR3 protein. There are 600,000 or so distinct CDR3 sequences in the sample; 14% occur only once, and about 6.6% lies in the top ten. Sequenced: blood. These TCRs come from a woman between 18 and 29 years old with Graves' ophthalmopathy.

The table lists this clonotype with many counts. Here the CDR3 DNA reads TGTGCCAGCAGCGTATCAGGGCGTCGGGGGAACACTGAAGCTTTCTTT. Translation gives CASSVSGRRGNTEAFF. V and J are TRBV9 and TRBJ1-1; tentative D call: TRBD1 (5 bases). The V gene lost 1 base and the J gene lost 1 base, with 14 bases spanning the gap. CDR3 length: 16 residues. Per the germline V gene, CDR1 is SGDLS and CDR2 is YYNGEE. Filled out from reference TRBV9 and TRBJ1-1, the complete variable domain reads DSGVTQTPKHLITATGQRVTLRCSPRSGDLSVYWYQQSLDQGLQFLIQYYNGEERAKGNILERFSAQQFPDLHSELNLSSLELGDSALYFCASSVSGRRGNTEAFFGQGTRLTVV.

The chain is built from TRBV20-1 and TRBJ2-5; TRBD2 aligns across 8 bases. The CDR3 extends over 13 amino acids. V was pared by 6 bases and J by 3 bases, with 6 bases of the junction left unmatched. The V gene's germline CDR1 is DFQATT and CDR2 SNEGSKA (reference sequence). The CDR3 region is CSAEPGGEETQYF. CDR3 nucleotide sequence: TGCAGTGCCGAGCCGGGGGGGGAAGAGACCCAGTACTTC.

This clonotype was counted ten times or more. This chain's CDR3 is CASSGTEITSTDTQYF. In DNA form, the CDR3 reads TGTGCCAGCAGCGGGACAGAAATTACTAGCACAGATACGCAGTATTTT. The chain is built from TRBV12-3 or TRBV12-4 and TRBJ2-3; 7 bases fit TRBD1. The CDR3 extends over 16 amino acids. The trim removed 6 bases at V and 0 bases at J, leaving 9 bases unmatched.

This clonotype came up many times. The chain links TRBV29-1 to TRBJ2-3; no firm D call. Trimming pared 4 bases from V and 0 bases from J, leaving 14 bases between. Germline assignment: CDR1 SQVTM and CDR2 ANQGSEA. The CDR3 sequence is 15 residues long. The CDR3 region has the DNA TGCAGCGTTGTAAGGGCTGGTTTTAGCACAGATACGCAGTATTTT. It specifies CSVVRAGFSTDTQYF.

As to this clonotype: This may be a read error: a much more frequent sequence differs by one nucleotide. CDR3 sequence: CALDLSYEQYF. The CDR3 bases are TGTGCCTTGGATCTCTCCTACGAGCAGTACTTC. This sequence joins TRBV30 and TRBJ2-7; D ambiguous. The germline V gene has CDR1 GTSNPN and CDR2 SVGIG (reference sequence). The CDR3 spans 11 residues. V dropped 7 bases and J dropped 0 bases, with 7 bases sitting between them.

This clonotype appeared a few times. The chain carries TRBV4-1 and TRBJ1-1; D is unresolved. CDR1 MGHRA and CDR2 YSYEKL come from the germline V gene. This CDR3 is 14 amino acids long. V was trimmed by 6 bases and J by 3 bases, leaving 14 bases between them. CDR3 residues: CASSSIPLDTEAFF. The CDR3 DNA is TGCGCCAGCAGTTCAATTCCACTGGACACTGAAGCTTTCTTT.

This chain links TRBV18 with TRBJ2-1; 9 bases agree with TRBD1. J lost 6 bases, V lost 0 bases, and 6 bases had no gene match. Germline V gene lookup returns CDR1 KGHSH and CDR2 LQKENI. The CDR3 sequence is 16 residues long. In nucleotides, the CDR3 is TGTGCCAGCTCACCACCCACAGGGGGCTTTTCCAATGAGCAGTTCTTC. This translates into CASSPPTGGFSNEQFF.

The J gene is TRBJ1-2, the V gene TRBV7-9, with D perhaps matching TRBD1 (5 bases). CDR1 and CDR2 from the germline V gene are SEHNR and FQNEAQ (reference sequence). The CDR3 loop spans 15 amino acids. Deletions cut 1 base from V and 5 bases from J, with 14 bases between. CDR3: CASSLDLRGRYGYTF. The DNA of the CDR3 is TGTGCCAGCAGCTTAGACCTGAGGGGCCGGTATGGCTACACCTTC.

There are many counts of this clonotype. The chain combines TRBV29-1 with TRBJ1-2, with no clear D. Germline loops: CDR1 SQVTM, CDR2 ANQGSEA. The V end was cut by 6 bases, the J end by 7 bases, with 12 bases between. The CDR3 runs 11 residues. The DNA of the CDR3 is TGCAGCGTACAGCGACGGTCTGGCTACACCTTC. It translates to CSVQRRSGYTF.

V is TRBV30 and J is TRBJ2-1; D might be TRBD2 (5 bases). Per the germline V gene, CDR1 is GTSNPN and CDR2 is SVGIG (reference sequence). The CDR3 is 13 amino acids. V was cut by 0 bases and J by 7 bases, with 10 bases left in between. This CDR3 is CAWSVGDGNEQFF. CDR3 DNA sequence: TGTGCCTGGAGTGTGGGAGATGGGAATGAGCAGTTCTTC. Complete variable domain (other parts from reference TRBV30 and TRBJ2-1): SQTIHQWPATLVQPVGSPLSLECTVEGTSNPNLYWYRQAAGRGLQLLFYSVGIGQISSEVPQNLSASRPQDRQFILSSKKLLLSDSGFYLCAWSVGDGNEQFFGPGTRLTVL.

As concerns this clonotype: The junction departs from germline at one end; a sequencing error may be responsible. The CDR3 nucleotides are TGTACCAGCAGTGCCGGGACTAGCGGCTCCTACGAGCAGTACTTC. It is translated as CTSSAGTSGSYEQYF. This sequence joins TRBV28 and TRBJ2-7; TRBD2 matches at 11 bases. The CDR3 covers 15 residues. Germline V gene sequence: CDR1 MDHEN, CDR2 SYDVKM.

J is TRBJ2-3 and V is TRBV19; D is possibly TRBD1 or TRBD2 (6 bases each). V lost 5 bases to trimming and J lost 2 bases, with 20 bases between them. The CDR3 is 17 amino acids. Germline CDR1 and CDR2: LNHDA and SQIVND (reference sequence). CDR3 coding DNA: TGTGCCAGTAGTCTTTCCCCAGGGGCGGGGATCACAGATACGCAGTATTTT. Amino acid sequence: CASSLSPGAGITDTQYF.

In this sample, this clonotype turned up many times. The V gene is TRBV30, the J gene TRBJ1-2, with D possibly matching TRBD1 (5 bases). Trimming took off 2 bases at V and 4 bases at J, with 17 bases between the two ends. The CDR3 runs 15 residues. Germline loops: CDR1 GTSNPN, CDR2 SVGIG (reference sequence). This CDR3 is CAWSNWGVGSYGYTF. The CDR3 DNA reads as TGTGCCTGGAGTAACTGGGGGGTAGGAAGCTATGGCTACACCTTC. The full variable domain, rest sourced from reference TRBV30 and TRBJ1-2, is SQTIHQWPATLVQPVGSPLSLECTVEGTSNPNLYWYRQAAGRGLQLLFYSVGIGQISSEVPQNLSASRPQDRQFILSSKKLLLSDSGFYLCAWSNWGVGSYGYTFGSGTRLTVV.

In this sample, this clonotype turned up many times. V gene TRBV27 combines with J gene TRBJ1-1; unclear D gene. The CDR3 is 15 residues long. From germline, CDR1 is MNHEY and CDR2 SMNVEV (reference sequence). The ends were cut back, 3 bases at V and 3 bases at J, with 14 bases in the middle. CDR3 coding DNA: TGTGCCAGCAGTTTTCGTCCGGCCGGCGACACTGAAGCTTTCTTT. Its translation is CASSFRPAGDTEAFF.

This clonotype was recorded many times. This chain connects TRBV28 to TRBJ1-2; 10 nucleotides agree with TRBD1. Losses at the gene ends were 5 bases for V and 2 bases for J; bases not matched to a gene: 5. Germline V lookup: CDR1 MDHEN, CDR2 SYDVKM. This CDR3 contains 15 residues. The CDR3 is CASSPWTGGNYGYTF. Written as DNA, the CDR3 is TGTGCCAGCAGTCCGTGGACAGGGGGGAACTATGGCTACACCTTC.

The sample holds many counts of this clonotype. The V gene is TRBV7-3, the J gene TRBJ1-1, with a possible D match to TRBD1 (6 bases). The CDR3 consists of 15 residues. Between the trimmed V and J ends, which lost 4 bases and 6 bases, there was a span of 18 bases. The germline gives CDR1 SGHTA, CDR2 FQGTGA. The CDR3 here is CASSSGLQGRAEAFF. The CDR3 DNA sequence: TGTGCCAGCAGCTCCGGACTGCAGGGGCGGGCTGAAGCTTTCTTT. The variable domain in full, completed from reference TRBV7-3 and TRBJ1-1, reads GAGVSQTPSNKVTEKGKYVELRCDPISGHTALYWYRQSLGQGPEFLIYFQGTGAADDSGLPNDRFFAVRPEGSVSTLKIQRTERGDSAVYLCASSSGLQGRAEAFFGQGTRLTVV.

The V gene is TRBV4-2, the J gene TRBJ1-1, with D unclear. The CDR3 runs to 16 residues. Trimming shortened V by 1 base and J by 0 bases, and 12 bases separated the two germline ends. Germline V gives CDR1 LGHNA, CDR2 YNFKEQ. CDR3: CASSQVVLDLNTEAFF. Written as DNA, the CDR3 is TGTGCCAGCAGCCAAGTGGTTTTAGACCTGAACACTGAAGCTTTCTTT.

The chain recombines TRBV27 with TRBJ2-1; TRBD2 aligns across 12 bases. The V segment lost 2 bases and the J segment 7 bases; nucleotides outside the gene matches: 6. The germline CDR1 and CDR2 sequences are MNHEY and SMNVEV (reference sequence). The CDR3 totals 16 residues. The CDR3 nucleotides are TGTGCCAGCAGTTTAATGGGACTAGCGGGCCCAAATGAGCAGTTCTTC. Protein product: CASSLMGLAGPNEQFF.